The source of this T cell receptor beta chain is a study of blood T cell repertoires in COVID-19. Study details: Acute and convalescent COVID-19 specimens originated in the United States, Italy and Spain. T cells, B-cell-depleted T cells, or PBMCs supplied cDNA or gDNA.

Original processing methods: Scientists estimated how many nucleated cells there were by amplifying reference gene primers. Profiled with immunoSEQ multiplex PCR; TCRdb holds only in-frame clones, not every one. V, J and clone size were drawn from that table, and D and trimming were deduced from the DNA. The sample holds about 59,000 clones, 80% to 95% seen once. This CDR3 is 14 amino acids long. V lost 4 bases and J lost 0, with 10 bases in between. Germline lookup yields CDR1 SGHKS and CDR2 YYEKEE (reference sequence). This chain uses TRBV5-5 with TRBJ1-2, with D unresolved. The clonotype originates from a man at least 80 years old with acute or convalescent COVID-19. Sequencing was carried out using peripheral blood. CDR3 residues: CASSLDPANYGYTF. In nucleotides, the CDR3 is TGTGCCAGCAGCCTGGATCCGGCTAACTATGGCTACACCTTC.